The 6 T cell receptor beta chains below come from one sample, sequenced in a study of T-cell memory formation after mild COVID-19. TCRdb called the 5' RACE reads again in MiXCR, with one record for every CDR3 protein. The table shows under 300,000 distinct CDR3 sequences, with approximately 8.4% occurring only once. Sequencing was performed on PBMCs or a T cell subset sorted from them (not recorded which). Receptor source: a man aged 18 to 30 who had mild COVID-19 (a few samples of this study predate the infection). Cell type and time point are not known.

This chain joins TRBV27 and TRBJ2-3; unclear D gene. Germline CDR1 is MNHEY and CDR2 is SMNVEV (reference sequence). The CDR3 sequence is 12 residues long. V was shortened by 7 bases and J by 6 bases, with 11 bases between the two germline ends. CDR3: CASTTRSDTQYF. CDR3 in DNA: TGTGCCAGCACTACTCGTTCGGATACGCAGTATTTT.

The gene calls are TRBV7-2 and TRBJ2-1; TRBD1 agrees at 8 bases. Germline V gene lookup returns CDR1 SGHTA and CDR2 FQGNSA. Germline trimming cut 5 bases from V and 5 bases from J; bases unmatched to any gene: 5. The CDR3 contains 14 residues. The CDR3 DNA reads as TGTGCCAGCAGCCAATGGGGACAGGACAATGAGCAGTTCTTC. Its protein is CASSQWGQDNEQFF.

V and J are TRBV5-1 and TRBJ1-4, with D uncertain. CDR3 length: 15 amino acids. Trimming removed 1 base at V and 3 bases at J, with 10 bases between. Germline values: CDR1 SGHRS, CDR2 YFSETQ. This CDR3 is CASSLRPEANEKLFF. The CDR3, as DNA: TGCGCCAGCAGCTTGCGCCCAGAGGCTAATGAAAAACTGTTTTTT.

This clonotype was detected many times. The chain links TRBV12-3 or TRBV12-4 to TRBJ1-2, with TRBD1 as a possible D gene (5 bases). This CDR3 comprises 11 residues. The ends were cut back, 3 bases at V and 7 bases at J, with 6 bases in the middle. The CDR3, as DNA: TGTGCCAGCAGTTTGGGGGTTGGCTACACCTTC. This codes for CASSLGVGYTF.

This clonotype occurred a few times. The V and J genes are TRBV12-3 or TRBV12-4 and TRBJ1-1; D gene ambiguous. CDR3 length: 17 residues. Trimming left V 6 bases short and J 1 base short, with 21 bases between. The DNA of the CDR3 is TGTGCCAGCAGCAGTCCTCCGGGCAGAACAGCGAACACTGAAGCTTTCTTT. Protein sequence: CASSSPPGRTANTEAFF.

CDR3 amino acids: CASSPTGQGLRGNTEAFF. CDR3 nucleotides: TGCGCCAGCAGCCCAACGGGACAGGGACTACGAGGAAACACTGAAGCTTTCTTT. This chain connects TRBV4-1 to TRBJ1-1, with TRBD1 identical over 9 bases. Germline-derived CDR1 and CDR2 are MGHRA and YSYEKL. V shed 4 bases and J 2 bases; nucleotides not matched to a gene: 14. There are 18 residues in the CDR3.